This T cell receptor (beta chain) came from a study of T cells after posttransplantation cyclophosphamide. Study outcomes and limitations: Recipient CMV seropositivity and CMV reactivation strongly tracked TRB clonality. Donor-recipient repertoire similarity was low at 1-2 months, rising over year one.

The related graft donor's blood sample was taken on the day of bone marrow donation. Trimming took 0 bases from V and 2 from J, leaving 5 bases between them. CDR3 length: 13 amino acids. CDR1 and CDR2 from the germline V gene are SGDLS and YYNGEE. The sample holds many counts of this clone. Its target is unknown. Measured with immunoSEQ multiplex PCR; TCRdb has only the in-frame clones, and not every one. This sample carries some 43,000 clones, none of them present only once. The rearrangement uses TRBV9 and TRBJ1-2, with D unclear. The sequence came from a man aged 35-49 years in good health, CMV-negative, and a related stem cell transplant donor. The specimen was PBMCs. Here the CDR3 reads CASSVVRNYGYTF. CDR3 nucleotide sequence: TGTGCCAGCAGCGTAGTTCGGAACTATGGCTACACCTTC.